Shown below are 19 T cell receptor beta chains from a single sample sequenced in a study of cytomegalovirus exposure and HLA in healthy donors. PCR amplification relied on 60 Vbeta primers (plus 13 Jbeta primers). The method was immunoSEQ multiplex PCR; TCRdb's version includes in-frame clones alone and lacks a portion of them. The sample includes fewer than 200,000 clones, about 70% of them seen just once. Source material: PBMCs. These receptors were taken from a woman aged 25 to 39 in good health and CMV-seronegative.

A few counts support this clone. The chain joins TRBV18 to TRBJ2-7, with 9 bases that match TRBD1. The CDR3 sequence is 15 residues long. CDR1 is KGHSH and CDR2 is LQKENI in the germline V gene. V trimming: 2 bases; J trimming: 2 bases; junction bases outside the gene matches: 4. CDR3 DNA sequence: TGTGCCAGCTCACCAGGGGGACAGGGAGCCTACGAGCAGTACTTC. Its translation is CASSPGGQGAYEQYF.

The CDR3 loop reads CATSAGGREGSYEQYF. CDR3 in DNA: TGTGCCACTTCAGCCGGCGGGCGGGAGGGTTCCTACGAGCAGTACTTC. The chain links TRBV19 to TRBJ2-7; TRBD2 matches 9 bases. This CDR3 has 16 amino acids. The V and J ends lost 10 bases and 1 base, in that order; junction bases with no gene match: 14. The germline gives CDR1 LNHDA, CDR2 SQIVND (reference sequence).

This chain joins TRBV7-9 and TRBJ2-1; TRBD2 matches 7 bases. Unmatched junction bases numbered 5, after V lost 1 base and J lost 2 bases. This CDR3 comprises 16 residues. In germline, CDR1 is SEHNR, CDR2 FQNEAQ (reference sequence). CDR3 in DNA: TGTGCCAGCAGCTTAGGCGGGAGTGTCGCCTACAATGAGCAGTTCTTC. Amino acid sequence: CASSLGGSVAYNEQFF.

CDR3 protein: CASSLEGAMLDSPLHF. In nucleotides, the CDR3 is TGTGCCAGCAGCCTAGAGGGGGCTATGTTGGATTCACCCCTCCACTTT. The chain links TRBV7-6 to TRBJ1-6, with 7 nucleotides matching TRBD1. V trimming: 5 bases; J trimming: 8 bases; junction bases outside the gene matches: 12. The V gene's germline CDR1 is SGHVS and CDR2 FNYEAQ. This CDR3 has 16 amino acids.

The chain carries TRBV7-9 and TRBJ2-3; D gene unclear. Germline V gene data show CDR1 as SEHNR and CDR2 as FQNEAQ (reference sequence). The CDR3 is made up of 15 amino acids. V was trimmed by 0 bases and J by 2 bases, leaving 9 bases between them. The CDR3 reads CASSLAGFDTDTQYF. The CDR3 region has the DNA TGTGCCAGCAGCTTAGCGGGCTTCGACACAGATACGCAGTATTTT.

The V and J genes are TRBV4-3 and TRBJ2-1; D is uncertain. Looked up from germline, CDR1 is LGHNA and CDR2 is YSLEER. The CDR3 is 13 residues long. The V end lost 0 bases, the J end lost 5 bases, and 5 bases lay between the germline ends. CDR3: CASSQDIDNEQFF. CDR3 nucleotides: TGCGCCAGCAGCCAAGACATAGACAATGAGCAGTTCTTC.

This rearrangement joins TRBV19 to TRBJ2-2; D possibly corresponds to TRBD1 (6 bases). Trimming shortened V by 3 bases and J by 0 bases, and 14 bases separated the two germline ends. Germline assignment: CDR1 LNHDA and CDR2 SQIVND (reference sequence). This CDR3 comprises 17 residues. CDR3 DNA sequence: TGTGCCAGTAGTATCTTGGATCGACAGGCGAACACCGGGGAGCTGTTTTTT. Translated, it gives CASSILDRQANTGELFF.

This sequence joins TRBV6-6 and TRBJ1-3, with unresolved D. Germline values: CDR1 MNHNY, CDR2 SVGAGI (reference sequence). This CDR3 region has 16 residues. V dropped 2 bases and J dropped 0 bases, with 11 bases sitting between them. The DNA for the CDR3 is TGTGCCAGCAGTTACGCCGGGGTACGCTCTGGAAACACCATATATTTT. Protein sequence: CASSYAGVRSGNTIYF.

The V and J genes are TRBV29-1 and TRBJ1-1; D is undetermined. Trimming shortened V by 5 bases and J by 10 bases, and 20 bases separated the two germline ends. The CDR3 extends over 13 amino acids. Germline V gene lookup returns CDR1 SQVTM and CDR2 ANQGSEA. CDR3 DNA: TGCAGCGTTCAGTCTTCCTCAGCGCTGACAGCTTTCTTT. This sequence encodes CSVQSSSALTAFF.

The V call is TRBV25-1, the J call TRBJ2-2, with 13 nucleotides matching TRBD2. Germline trimming cut 2 bases from V and 6 bases from J; bases unmatched to any gene: 6. The CDR3 covers 17 residues. The germline V gene encodes CDR1 MGHDK and CDR2 SYGVNS. Written as DNA, the CDR3 is TGTGCCAGCAGTGAACGTCGGACTAGCGGGAGCCCCGGGGAGCTGTTTTTT. It is translated as CASSERRTSGSPGELFF.

The rearrangement joins TRBV25-1 to TRBJ2-5; D unresolved. The tail of the sequence fits TRBJ2-7 better, so the J call may be wrong. CDR1 MGHDK and CDR2 SYGVNS come from the germline V gene. The CDR3 is made up of 12 amino acids. The DNA for the CDR3 is TGTGCCAGCAGTGGGTGGGCTCACGAGCAGTACTTC. Its translation: CASSGWAHEQYF.

Note on this clone: At one end the junction does not follow the germline gene, possibly because of a read error. The CDR3 nucleotides read TGTTCCAGCAGCTTAGGGTCTAGCGGAACCTACGAGCAGTACTTC. It specifies CSSSLGSSGTYEQYF. J is TRBJ2-7 and V is TRBV7-9; 7 bases are shared with TRBD2. The CDR3 contains 15 residues. Germline assignment: CDR1 SEHNR and CDR2 FQNEAQ (reference sequence).

This CDR3 is CASSPTAGETQYF. CDR3 in DNA: TGTGCCAGCAGCCCAACGGCGGGAGAGACCCAGTACTTC. The chain employs TRBV7-3 and TRBJ2-5; the D gene is possibly TRBD2 (5 bases). Germline-derived CDR1 and CDR2 are SGHTA and FQGTGA. The CDR3 length is 13 residues. Trimming left V 5 bases short and J 4 bases short, with 11 bases between.

V and J are TRBV5-4 and TRBJ1-2; weak D call: TRBD1 (5 bases). V lost 0 bases, J lost 7 bases, and 13 bases lay in between. The CDR3 spans 14 residues. Per germline, CDR1 SGHNT and CDR2 YYREEE (reference sequence). CDR3 sequence reads: CASSLGGAGGGYTF. The CDR3 DNA sequence: TGTGCCAGCAGCTTGGGAGGGGCCGGGGGTGGCTACACCTTC.

This CDR3 reads CASSPTPKDRVVDYEQYF. The CDR3 bases are TGTGCCAGCAGCCCCACTCCCAAAGACAGGGTCGTTGACTACGAGCAGTACTTC. The chain joins TRBV5-4 to TRBJ2-7; 7 bases map to TRBD1. Trimming removed 4 bases from V and 3 bases from J; junction bases left unmatched: 19. CDR3 size: 18 residues. Germline assignment: CDR1 SGHNT and CDR2 YYREEE (reference sequence).

The V gene is TRBV9, the J gene TRBJ2-6; D not resolved. Per the germline V gene, CDR1 is SGDLS and CDR2 is YYNGEE. This CDR3 comprises 14 residues. The V gene lost 4 bases and the J gene lost 0 bases, with 5 bases spanning the gap. CDR3 sequence reads: CASSPGSGANVLTF. The CDR3 bases are TGTGCCAGCAGCCCGGGCTCTGGGGCCAACGTCCTGACTTTC.

The rearrangement links TRBV7-2 to TRBJ1-1; D is unresolved. The CDR3 is 14 amino acids. Germline V gene sequence: CDR1 SGHTA, CDR2 FQGNSA. The V end was cut by 6 bases, the J end by 5 bases, with 16 bases between. The CDR3 DNA follows: TGTGCCAGCAGACCTCGCGGCAGTTGGACTGAAGCTTTCTTT. Translation gives CASRPRGSWTEAFF.

The V and J genes are TRBV10-3 and TRBJ1-6; D uncertain. The V gene lost 0 bases and the J gene lost 9 bases, with 18 bases spanning the gap. The CDR3 length is 17 residues. Germline-derived CDR1 and CDR2 are ENHRY and SYGVKD. The CDR3 loop is CAISESIFGIRGSPLHF. In DNA form, the CDR3 reads TGTGCCATCAGTGAGTCGATTTTTGGGATCCGGGGTTCACCCCTCCACTTT.

The chain recombines TRBV7-9 with TRBJ2-3; possible D gene TRBD2, 5 bases. Trimming shortened V by 1 base and J by 4 bases, and 15 bases separated the two germline ends. Looked up from germline, CDR1 is SEHNR and CDR2 is FQNEAQ (reference sequence). CDR3 size: 16 residues. CDR3 residues: CASSLVGIARADTQYF. CDR3 nucleotide sequence: TGTGCCAGCAGCTTAGTGGGGATAGCGCGCGCAGATACGCAGTATTTT. The full variable domain, completed using reference TRBV7-9 and TRBJ2-3, is DTGVSQNPRHKITKRGQNVTFRCDPISEHNRLYWYRQTLGQGPEFLTYFQNEAQLEKSRLLSDRFSAERPKGSFSTLEIQRTEQGDSAMYLCASSLVGIARADTQYFGPGTRLTVL.